The 2 T cell receptor beta chains below come from one sample, sequenced in a study of T cell responses to AZD1222 COVID-19 vaccine. Clones were sequenced by immunoSEQ multiplex PCR, and TCRdb holds only the in-frame ones, with some missing. The top ten clones hold approximately 0.88% of a sample with approximately 160,000 clones, 85% to 95% of them seen once. Sample: peripheral blood, taken on day 0 of AZD1222 vaccination. These receptors were collected from an adult in good health.

This clone was seen a single time. This chain uses TRBV29-1 with TRBJ1-3; D uncertain. CDR1 is SQVTM, CDR2 ANQGSEA, per germline. V was trimmed by 0 bases and J by 2 bases, leaving 5 bases between them. CDR3 length: 13 residues. Here the CDR3 DNA reads TGCAGCGTTGAAGACTCTACTGGAAACACCATATATTTT. It encodes CSVEDSTGNTIYF.

CDR3 protein: CASSLRQSSYNEQFF. CDR3 in DNA: TGTGCCAGCAGTTTACGACAGAGCTCCTACAATGAGCAGTTCTTC. The chain employs TRBV11-3 and TRBJ2-1; the D gene is possibly TRBD1 (5 bases). The V and J ends lost 6 bases and 0 bases respectively, with 12 bases between them. The CDR3 is made up of 15 amino acids. CDR1 is SGHNT, CDR2 YENEEA, per germline.